This T cell receptor beta chain was captured by sequencing in a study of T cells of healthy individuals. CDR1 and CDR2 from the germline V gene are SQVTM and ANQGSEA. Trimming took 4 bases from V and 1 from J, leaving 4 bases between them. The CDR3 is 12 amino acids. Each CDR3 protein gets one entry after TCRdb re-called the 5' RACE reads with MiXCR. There are some 100,000 distinct CDR3 sequences in the sample; approximately 15% occur only once, and 6.2% lies in the top ten. This TCR came from a human donor in good health. J is TRBJ2-2 and V is TRBV29-1; D remains ambiguous. The CDR3 loop reads CSVGRNTGELFF. The CDR3 region has the DNA TGCAGCGTTGGTAGGAACACCGGGGAGCTGTTTTTT.